The T cell receptor (beta chain) described here comes from a study of human T cells and chemical hapten exposure. Whole-study context: The study sensitized with 2% DPC on a roughly 2 cm by roughly 2 cm patch of upper inner arm skin. Small discrepancies in pooled library volume mainly accounted for the varying TCR yields per sample.

The time point is: pre-sensitization, week 0. Regarding treatment: therapeutic diphenylcyclopropenone sensitization with weekly scalp DPC. Note on this clonotype: Its antigen is unidentified.

TCRdb recomputed calls from the RACE reads with MiXCR, one row per CDR3 protein. The data hold under 300,000 distinct CDR3 sequences, with almost 8% observed a single time. Study-level findings and limits: Among expanded TCRs, significantly more large CDR3 similarity clusters formed than among controls.

This clonotype was obtained from a man aged 18-30 years with alopecia areata. Some clones in this sample may be carry-over from other donors' samples. Sequencing was performed on whole blood, taken in connection with sensitization to the hapten diphenylcyclopropenone (DPC).

CDR3 sequence reads: CARSGTVQETQYF. In DNA, the CDR3 is TGCGCCAGGTCCGGGACAGTCCAAGAGACCCAGTACTTC. The rearrangement uses TRBV10-1 and TRBJ2-5; 7 nucleotides line up with TRBD1. Trimming cost V 9 bases and J 1 base; bases outside gene matches: 5. The germline CDR1 and CDR2 sequences are WNHNN and SYGVQD (reference sequence). This CDR3 comprises 13 residues.